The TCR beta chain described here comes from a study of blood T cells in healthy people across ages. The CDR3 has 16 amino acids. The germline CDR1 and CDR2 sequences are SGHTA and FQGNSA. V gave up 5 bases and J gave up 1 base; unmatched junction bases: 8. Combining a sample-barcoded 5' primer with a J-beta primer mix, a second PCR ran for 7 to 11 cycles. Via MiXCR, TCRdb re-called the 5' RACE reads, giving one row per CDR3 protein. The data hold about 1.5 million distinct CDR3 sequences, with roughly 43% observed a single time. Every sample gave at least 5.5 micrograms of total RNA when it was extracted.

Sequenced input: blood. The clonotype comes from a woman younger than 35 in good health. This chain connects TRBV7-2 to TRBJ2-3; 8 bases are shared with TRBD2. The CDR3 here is CASSPHPGLGTDTQYF. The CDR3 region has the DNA TGTGCCAGCAGCCCCCATCCGGGACTAGGCACAGATACGCAGTATTTT. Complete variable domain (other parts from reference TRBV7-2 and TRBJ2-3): GAGVSQSPSNKVTEKGKDVELRCDPISGHTALYWYRQSLGQGLEFLIYFQGNSAPDKSGLPSDRFSAERTGGSVSTLTIQRTQQEDSAVYLCASSPHPGLGTDTQYFGPGTRLTVL.